This passage covers 25 T cell receptor beta chains from one sample sequenced in a study of T cell repertoires in cytomegalovirus infection. TCRdb re-called the reads with MiXCR, one entry per CDR3 protein. The sample records 150,000 to 160,000 distinct CDR3 sequences, 23% being singletons. The material sequenced was PBMCs. These receptors were collected from a human donor in good health (CMV status not recorded). Some clones in this sample may be carry-over from other donors' samples.

This clonotype has at least ten counts. The rearrangement uses TRBV7-2 and TRBJ2-1; no definite D call. CDR1 and CDR2 (germline): SGHTA, FQGNSA. The CDR3 extends over 14 amino acids. V was trimmed by 5 bases and J by 4 bases, leaving 12 bases between them. CDR3 loop: CASSTEGAYNEQFF. The CDR3, as DNA: TGTGCCAGCAGCACTGAAGGAGCTTACAATGAGCAGTTCTTC.

This clonotype was picked up many times. The chain employs TRBV28 and TRBJ2-5, with D possibly being TRBD1 (6 bases). The V gene lost 5 bases and the J gene lost 3 bases, with 13 bases spanning the gap. In germline, CDR1 is MDHEN, CDR2 SYDVKM. The CDR3 totals 14 residues. DNA of the CDR3: TGTGCCAGCAGTCCAAGACAGGTTAAAGAGACCCAGTACTTC. Protein product: CASSPRQVKETQYF.

The chain employs TRBV7-3 and TRBJ1-1; D unclear. Trimming left V 5 bases short and J 5 bases short, with 12 bases between. The CDR3 has 13 amino acids. Germline lookup yields CDR1 SGHTA and CDR2 FQGTGA. This CDR3 reads CASSPHVGTEAFF. The CDR3 DNA sequence: TGTGCCAGCAGCCCACATGTTGGGACTGAAGCTTTCTTT.

V and J are TRBV4-1 and TRBJ1-1; possible D gene TRBD1, 5 bases. CDR1 MGHRA and CDR2 YSYEKL come from the germline V gene. V lost 0 bases to trimming and J lost 1 base, with 9 bases between them. CDR3 length: 15 residues. The CDR3 spells CASSQDGTPNTEAFF. As DNA, the CDR3 is TGCGCCAGCAGCCAAGATGGGACGCCGAACACTGAAGCTTTCTTT.

This clonotype occurred a few times. V gene TRBV7-8 combines with J gene TRBJ1-5, with 9 bases aligning to TRBD1. V was pared by 4 bases and J by 1 base, with 2 bases of the junction left unmatched. In germline, CDR1 is SGHVS, CDR2 FQNEAQ. This CDR3 spans 15 amino acids. The CDR3 DNA reads TGTGCCAGCAGCTACGGACAGGGGAGCAATCAGCCCCAGCATTTT. Amino acid sequence: CASSYGQGSNQPQHF.

The J gene is TRBJ2-7, the V gene TRBV11-3; tentative D call: TRBD2 (5 bases). This CDR3 has 14 residues. With 3 bases removed from V and 6 bases from J, the gap between germline ends came to 15 bases. CDR1 and CDR2 (germline): SGHNT, YENEEA. Here the CDR3 reads CASSFNFASSEQYF. The CDR3 DNA reads as TGTGCCAGCAGCTTTAACTTCGCTAGCTCCGAGCAGTACTTC.

The chain recombines TRBV15 with TRBJ1-3; TRBD1 is a possible D gene (5 bases). Germline V gene lookup returns CDR1 LNHNV and CDR2 YYDKDF (reference sequence). The CDR3 is 16 residues long. V lost 0 bases and J lost 0, with 9 bases in between. CDR3 region: CATSRDRQSSGNTIYF. The CDR3 nucleotides are TGTGCCACCAGCAGAGATCGACAGAGCTCTGGAAACACCATATATTTT. The variable domain in full, completed from reference TRBV15 and TRBJ1-3, reads DAMVIQNPRYQVTQFGKPVTLSCSQTLNHNVMYWYQQKSSQAPKLLFHYYDKDFNNEADTPDNFQSRRPNTSFCFLDIRSPGLGDTAMYLCATSRDRQSSGNTIYFGEGSWLTVV.

In this sample, this clonotype turned up a few times. The rearrangement joins TRBV10-3 to TRBJ2-7, with D possibly TRBD2 on 7 matching bases. Trimming cost V 3 bases and J 2 bases, with 17 bases left between them. Germline assignment: CDR1 ENHRY and CDR2 SYGVKD. The CDR3 sequence is 16 residues long. The DNA of the CDR3 is TGTGCCATCAGTGACCCCGGGGGGCGCGGGCCCTACGAGCAGTACTTC. This sequence encodes CAISDPGGRGPYEQYF.

This clonotype was observed at least ten times. This chain connects TRBV7-8 to TRBJ1-2; D is possibly TRBD1 (6 bases). Trimming cost V 0 bases and J 8 bases, with 16 bases left between them. CDR3 length: 15 residues. Germline V lookup: CDR1 SGHVS, CDR2 FQNEAQ. The CDR3 sequence: CASSLAREGGTGYTF. As DNA, the CDR3 is TGTGCCAGCAGCTTAGCCAGAGAAGGGGGAACGGGCTACACCTTC.

CDR3 bases: TGTGCCAGCAGTTTAGGACAGGGGGTGACCTTC. Its translation: CASSLGQGVTF. The V and J genes are TRBV12-3 or TRBV12-4 and TRBJ1-2, with 9 positions matching TRBD1. Trimming took 1 base from V and 14 from J; bases not matched to a gene: 2. This CDR3 spans 11 amino acids.

The V call is TRBV2, the J call TRBJ1-5; perhaps TRBD1 as D (5 bases). Looked up from germline, CDR1 is SNHLY and CDR2 is FYNNEI. The CDR3 is made up of 15 amino acids. Trimming removed 3 bases at V and 3 bases at J, with 12 bases between. The CDR3 region is CASSEFRGSNQPQHF. DNA of the CDR3: TGTGCCAGCAGTGAGTTCCGGGGGTCCAATCAGCCCCAGCATTTT.

This clonotype was observed a few times. This chain joins TRBV19 and TRBJ2-7; 7 nucleotides agree with TRBD2. The CDR3 totals 15 residues. Germline CDR1 reads LNHDA; CDR2 reads SQIVND (reference sequence). J lost 7 bases, V lost 1 base, and 10 bases had no gene match. CDR3 sequence: CASSIGIAGSREQYF. For the CDR3, the DNA is TGTGCCAGTAGTATAGGGATAGCGGGCTCGAGGGAGCAGTACTTC.

This clonotype was observed a few times. This chain links TRBV5-1 with TRBJ2-1; 9 bases are a match to TRBD2. The germline gives CDR1 SGHRS, CDR2 YFSETQ. Trimming at V came to 4 bases and at J to 2 bases, leaving 4 bases not matched to a gene. The CDR3 sequence is 15 residues long. Written as DNA, the CDR3 is TGCGCCAGCAGCGATAGCGGGAGCGCCTACAATGAGCAGTTCTTC. Translated, it gives CASSDSGSAYNEQFF. Complete variable domain (other parts from reference TRBV5-1 and TRBJ2-1): KAGVTQTPRYLIKTRGQQVTLSCSPISGHRSVSWYQQTPGQGLQFLFEYFSETQRNKGNFPGRFSGRQFSNSRSEMNVSTLELGDSALYLCASSDSGSAYNEQFFGPGTRLTVL.

This CDR3 reads CSASPGESSYNEQFF. The CDR3 DNA follows: TGCAGTGCTAGCCCCGGAGAGAGCTCCTACAATGAGCAGTTCTTC. V and J are TRBV20-1 and TRBJ2-1; D ambiguous. This CDR3 has 15 amino acids. The germline V and J ends were trimmed by 3 bases and 0 bases, with 12 bases remaining between them. CDR1 is DFQATT, CDR2 SNEGSKA, per germline (reference sequence).

The rearrangement links TRBV5-1 to TRBJ2-1; 11 nucleotides line up with TRBD2. The junction had 9 bases not matched to a gene; V was cut back by 0 bases and J by 10 bases. This CDR3 is built from 16 residues. Germline loops: CDR1 SGHRS, CDR2 YFSETQ. The CDR3 DNA sequence: TGCGCCAGCAGCTTGGCGGTAGCGGGAGGGCCGGTAGAGCAGTTCTTC. This translates into CASSLAVAGGPVEQFF. Supplemented by reference TRBV5-1 and TRBJ2-1, the full variable domain reads KAGVTQTPRYLIKTRGQQVTLSCSPISGHRSVSWYQQTPGQGLQFLFEYFSETQRNKGNFPGRFSGRQFSNSRSEMNVSTLELGDSALYLCASSLAVAGGPVEQFFGPGTRLTVL.

This clonotype was observed a handful of times. The chain is built from TRBV27 and TRBJ2-1; 8 nucleotides line up with TRBD2. Looked up from germline, CDR1 is MNHEY and CDR2 is SMNVEV (reference sequence). Trimming removed 5 bases from V and 4 bases from J; junction bases left unmatched: 10. CDR3 length: 16 amino acids. The CDR3 here is CASSPQSGRGYNEQFF. The CDR3 nucleotides read TGTGCCAGCAGTCCACAGAGCGGGAGAGGGTACAATGAGCAGTTCTTC.

For this clonotype: A much larger clone differs by one base, so this may be a read error. The chain is built from TRBV7-6 and TRBJ2-5; D gene unclear. Germline V lookup: CDR1 SGHVS, CDR2 FNYEAQ. Trimming cost V 2 bases and J 3 bases, with 13 bases left between them. This CDR3 has 15 residues. CDR3 loop: CASSLLEVYKETQYF. The CDR3 DNA reads TGTGCCAGCAGCTTACTTGAGGTGTACAAAGAGACCCAGTACTTC.

This clonotype was found a few times. The J gene is TRBJ1-4, the V gene TRBV20-1; perhaps TRBD1 as D (5 bases). V gave up 1 base and J gave up 8 bases, with 5 bases separating them. Germline values: CDR1 DFQATT, CDR2 SNEGSKA (reference sequence). CDR3 length equals 11 residues. The DNA of the CDR3 is TGCAGTGCTAGAGGGGGCGAAAAACTGTTTTTT. Protein product: CSARGGEKLFF.

This clonotype has only a few counts. J is TRBJ1-1 and V is TRBV30; D is perhaps TRBD1 (6 bases). CDR1 is GTSNPN and CDR2 is SVGIG in the germline V gene (reference sequence). The CDR3 runs 13 residues. Trimming removed 5 bases from V and 2 bases from J, with 12 bases in between. CDR3 sequence (DNA): TGTGCCTGGGCGACAGGACCAAACACTGAAGCTTTCTTT. This sequence encodes CAWATGPNTEAFF. The variable domain in full, with the rest retrieved from reference TRBV30 and TRBJ1-1, is SQTIHQWPATLVQPVGSPLSLECTVEGTSNPNLYWYRQAAGRGLQLLFYSVGIGQISSEVPQNLSASRPQDRQFILSSKKLLLSDSGFYLCAWATGPNTEAFFGQGTRLTVV.

J is TRBJ2-7 and V is TRBV7-2; TRBD1 matches at 9 bases. This CDR3 spans 15 amino acids. Trimming at V came to 1 base and at J to 0 bases, leaving 1 base not matched to a gene. Germline V gene sequence: CDR1 SGHTA, CDR2 FQGNSA. In nucleotides, the CDR3 is TGTGCCAGCAGCTTAGGGGACAGGGTCTCCTACGAGCAGTACTTC. Its translation: CASSLGDRVSYEQYF.

The rearrangement links TRBV20-1 to TRBJ2-2; weak D call: TRBD1 (6 bases). The CDR3 is 15 residues long. The ends were cut back, 1 base at V and 4 bases at J, with 13 bases in the middle. Germline-derived CDR1 and CDR2 are DFQATT and SNEGSKA (reference sequence). CDR3 in DNA: TGCAGTGCTAGAGGAGGGGGAAGAGTCACCGGGGAGCTGTTTTTT. Its translation: CSARGGGRVTGELFF.

This clonotype was detected many times. The genes are TRBV6-5 and TRBJ2-5, with D hard to call. The CDR3 is 16 residues long. Per the germline V gene, CDR1 is MNHEY and CDR2 is SVGAGI. Deletions cut 5 bases from V and 4 bases from J, with 20 bases between. CDR3 loop: CASSRAQVRIGETQYF. CDR3 coding DNA: TGTGCCAGCAGTAGGGCCCAAGTCCGGATAGGAGAGACCCAGTACTTC.

To note about this clonotype: Possible read error: a much larger clone is one base away. The chain employs TRBV7-8 and TRBJ2-1; possibly TRBD2 for D (5 bases). This CDR3 has 15 residues. V was shortened by 0 bases and J by 1 base, with 7 bases between the two germline ends. Germline loops: CDR1 SGHVS, CDR2 FQNEAQ. The CDR3 region is CASSLASASYNEQFF. DNA for the CDR3: TGTGCCAGCAGCTTAGCTAGCGCTTCCTACAATGAGCAGTTCTTC.

With respect to this clonotype: At one end, the junction sequence differs from germline, possibly due to a read error. The chain employs TRBV19 and TRBJ1-5, with D maybe TRBD1 (5 bases). Germline V gene lookup returns CDR1 LNHDA and CDR2 SQIVND (reference sequence). The CDR3 is 15 amino acids. The CDR3 nucleotides read TGTCCCAGTAGTATTGGAGGGGCCCTTAATCAGCCCCAGCATTTT. The encoded protein is CPSSIGGALNQPQHF. Looking up the rest from reference TRBV19 and TRBJ1-5 gives the full variable domain: DGGITQSPKYLFRKEGQNVTLSCEQNLNHDAMYWYRQDPGQGLRLIYYSQIVNDFQKGDIAEGYSVSREKKESFPLTVTSAQKNPTAFYLCPSSIGGALNQPQHFGDGTRLSIL.

There are a few counts of this clonotype. The rearrangement links TRBV7-8 to TRBJ1-5; 9 positions agree with TRBD1. CDR1 and CDR2 (germline): SGHVS, FQNEAQ. V shed 3 bases and J 5 bases; nucleotides not matched to a gene: 5. This CDR3 region has 15 residues. The CDR3 loop reads CASSFDRGGYQPQHF. In DNA, the CDR3 is TGTGCCAGCAGCTTCGACAGGGGGGGATATCAGCCCCAGCATTTT.